These 2 T cell receptor beta chains came from one sample sequenced in a study of T cell responses to AZD1222 COVID-19 vaccine. TCRdb's table, derived via immunoSEQ multiplex PCR, lists solely in-frame clones and lacks some. The table shows some 130,000 clones, with 88% occurring only once. Material: peripheral blood, obtained on day 0 of MenACWY control vaccination. These receptors were obtained from an adult in good health.

As regards this clone: Mismatch with germline at one junction end may stem from a read error. This chain connects TRBV2 to TRBJ2-1, with 9 bases identical to TRBD2. The CDR3 loop spans 12 amino acids. Germline CDR1 SNHLY, CDR2 FYNNEI. The CDR3 nucleotides are TGCCAGGCGGGAGGGCCTTTGAATGAGCAGTTCTTC. It specifies CQAGGPLNEQFF.

This rearrangement joins TRBV4-1 to TRBJ1-3, with D uncertain. Germline V lookup: CDR1 MGHRA, CDR2 YSYEKL. The CDR3 is made up of 15 amino acids. The V end lost 8 bases, the J end lost 4 bases, and 18 bases lay between the germline ends. The CDR3 region is CASQREGVEGNTIYF. DNA for the CDR3: TGCGCCAGCCAACGAGAGGGAGTGGAGGGAAACACCATATATTTT.